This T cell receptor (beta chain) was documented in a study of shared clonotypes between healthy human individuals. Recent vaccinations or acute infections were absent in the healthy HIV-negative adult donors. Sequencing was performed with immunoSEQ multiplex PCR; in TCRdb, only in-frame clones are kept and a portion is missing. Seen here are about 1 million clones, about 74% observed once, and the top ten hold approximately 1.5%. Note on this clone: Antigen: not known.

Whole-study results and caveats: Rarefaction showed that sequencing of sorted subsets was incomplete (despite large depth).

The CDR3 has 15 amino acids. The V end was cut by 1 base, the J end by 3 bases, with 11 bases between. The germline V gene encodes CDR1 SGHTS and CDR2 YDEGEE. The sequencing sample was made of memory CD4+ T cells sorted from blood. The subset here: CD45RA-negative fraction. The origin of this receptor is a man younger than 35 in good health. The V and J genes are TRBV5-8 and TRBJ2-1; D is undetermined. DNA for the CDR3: TGTGCCAGCAGCTTGACTACAATGGGCTACAATGAGCAGTTCTTC. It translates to CASSLTTMGYNEQFF.